The 20 T cell receptor beta chains in this list originate from one sample, sequenced in a study of cytomegalovirus exposure and HLA in healthy donors. The PCR employed 60 Vbeta primers together with 13 Jbeta primers. Measured with immunoSEQ multiplex PCR; TCRdb has only the in-frame clones, and not every one. Of about 77,000 clones in the sample, roughly 79% were seen once. Sequencing was performed on PBMCs. These receptors all stem from a man aged 35 to 55 in good health and CMV-seronegative.

The chain carries TRBV5-1 and TRBJ2-7; the match to TRBD1 covers 9 bases. The length of the CDR3 is 16 residues. V lost 5 bases, J lost 5 bases, and 14 bases stayed unmatched. Per germline, CDR1 SGHRS and CDR2 YFSETQ. CDR3 coding DNA: TGCGCCAGCAGGGTCAAACAGGGGGCCCCGGGGGACGAGCAGTACTTC. It yields the protein CASRVKQGAPGDEQYF. The full variable domain, with the rest looked up from reference TRBV5-1 and TRBJ2-7, is KAGVTQTPRYLIKTRGQQVTLSCSPISGHRSVSWYQQTPGQGLQFLFEYFSETQRNKGNFPGRFSGRQFSNSRSEMNVSTLELGDSALYLCASRVKQGAPGDEQYFGPGTRLTVT.

A word on this clone: Other DNA sequences in this sample translate to the same CDR3. CDR3: CASSERVRTKYNEQFF. DNA for the CDR3: TGTGCCAGCAGCGAGAGAGTACGGACTAAATACAATGAGCAGTTCTTC. V and J are TRBV5-6 and TRBJ2-1; TRBD2 might be the D (6 bases). The CDR3 runs 16 residues. Per germline, CDR1 SGHDT and CDR2 YYEEEE. The V end lost 4 bases, the J end lost 4 bases, and 18 bases lay between the germline ends. Looking up the rest from reference TRBV5-6 and TRBJ2-1 gives the full variable domain: DAGVTQSPTHLIKTRGQQVTLRCSPKSGHDTVSWYQQALGQGPQFIFQYYEEEERQRGNFPDRFSGHQFPNYSSELNVNALLLGDSALYLCASSERVRTKYNEQFFGPGTRLTVL.

The V gene is TRBV9, the J gene TRBJ1-1; possibly TRBD1 for D (6 bases). This CDR3 has 18 amino acids. The V and J ends lost 3 bases and 1 base respectively, with 22 bases between them. Per germline, CDR1 SGDLS and CDR2 YYNGEE. The CDR3 DNA reads TGTGCCAGCAGCGGGACAGTTAGCGCGGGGGCAGGGAACACTGAAGCTTTCTTT. It is translated as CASSGTVSAGAGNTEAFF.

This rearrangement joins TRBV30 to TRBJ1-5; the D gene is possibly TRBD1 (5 bases). Germline V lookup: CDR1 GTSNPN, CDR2 SVGIG (reference sequence). The ends were cut back, 1 base at V and 2 bases at J, with 12 bases in the middle. CDR3 length: 15 amino acids. In nucleotides, the CDR3 is TGTGCCTGGAGTGCCCCCACAGGCGGCAATCAGCCCCAGCATTTT. Translating it yields CAWSAPTGGNQPQHF.

In this sample, this clone turned up a few times. The rearrangement uses TRBV6-1 and TRBJ1-2; TRBD1 matches at 7 bases. Germline values: CDR1 MNHNS, CDR2 SASEGT. The junction had 10 bases not matched to a gene; V was cut back by 7 bases and J by 8 bases. This CDR3 has 13 residues. The CDR3 protein is CASNPQGREGYTF. CDR3 coding DNA: TGTGCCAGCAACCCACAGGGGCGAGAGGGCTACACCTTC.

In this sample, this clone turned up once. J is TRBJ2-3 and V is TRBV29-1; 8 bases match TRBD2. Germline V gene data show CDR1 as SQVTM and CDR2 as ANQGSEA. This CDR3 contains 12 residues. CDR3 nucleotide sequence: TGCACGGCGGGGGGAGAGGCAGATACGCAGTATTTT. This sequence encodes CTAGGEADTQYF.

The chain links TRBV28 to TRBJ2-7; no firm D call. Trimming left V 2 bases short and J 8 bases short, with 10 bases between. This CDR3 has 12 residues. Per the germline V gene, CDR1 is MDHEN and CDR2 is SYDVKM. CDR3: CASSLGLPQQYF. The DNA for the CDR3 is TGTGCCAGCAGTTTAGGTCTACCTCAGCAGTACTTC.

This rearrangement joins TRBV10-3 to TRBJ2-3, with D maybe TRBD2 (6 bases). CDR3 size: 13 residues. CDR1 and CDR2 (germline): ENHRY, SYGVKD. V was pared by 3 bases and J by 5 bases, with 9 bases between. The CDR3, as DNA: TGTGCCATCAGTGACAGGGAGGAAGATACGCAGTATTTT. This translates into CAISDREEDTQYF.

The chain carries TRBV5-4 and TRBJ2-2; TRBD2 is a possible D gene (5 bases). The CDR3 sequence is 14 residues long. V was trimmed by 2 bases and J by 3 bases, leaving 8 bases between them. The germline CDR1 and CDR2 sequences are SGHNT and YYREEE (reference sequence). Here the CDR3 reads CASSFTSYTGELFF. The CDR3 nucleotides are TGTGCCAGCAGCTTTACTAGTTACACCGGGGAGCTGTTTTTT.

This clone was detected only once. The gene calls are TRBV15 and TRBJ2-7; D not resolved. Trimming shortened V by 1 base and J by 3 bases, and 7 bases separated the two germline ends. This CDR3 has 13 residues. Germline V gene sequence: CDR1 LNHNV, CDR2 YYDKDF (reference sequence). CDR3: CATSRAYNYEQYF. CDR3 nucleotide sequence: TGTGCCACCAGCAGAGCTTACAACTACGAGCAGTACTTC.

This clone occurred a few times. The chain links TRBV7-8 to TRBJ2-7; 8 positions agree with TRBD1. The CDR3 loop spans 13 amino acids. V lost 10 bases, J lost 8 bases, and 13 bases stayed unmatched. CDR1 is SGHVS, CDR2 FQNEAQ, per germline. CDR3 sequence (DNA): TGTGCCACCGATCGGACAGGGCGTTCGCAGCAGTACTTC. It is translated as CATDRTGRSQQYF. The full variable domain, its missing parts supplied by reference TRBV7-8 and TRBJ2-7, is GAGVSQSPRYKVAKRGQDVALRCDPISGHVSLFWYQQALGQGPEFLTYFQNEAQLDKSGLPSDRFFAERPEGSVSTLKIQRTQQEDSAVYLCATDRTGRSQQYFGPGTRLTVT.

The rearrangement joins TRBV5-1 to TRBJ2-1; tentative D call: TRBD1 (5 bases). With 4 bases removed from V and 1 base from J, the gap between germline ends came to 6 bases. CDR1 and CDR2 (germline): SGHRS, YFSETQ. The CDR3 has 13 residues. CDR3 residues: CASSPGSYNEQFF. For the CDR3, the DNA is TGCGCCAGCAGCCCAGGGTCCTACAATGAGCAGTTCTTC.

CDR3 region: CASSLTSGRQETQYF. DNA for the CDR3: TGCGCCAGCAGCTTGACTAGCGGGCGGCAAGAGACCCAGTACTTC. This chain joins TRBV5-1 and TRBJ2-5; 9 bases align to TRBD2. The CDR3 runs 15 residues. CDR1 and CDR2 (germline): SGHRS, YFSETQ. V lost 1 base, J lost 2 bases, and 3 bases stayed unmatched.

The chain is built from TRBV28 and TRBJ1-6; the match to TRBD1 covers 12 bases. Losses at the gene ends were 4 bases for V and 7 bases for J; bases not matched to a gene: 5. CDR3 length equals 16 residues. Germline CDR1 MDHEN, CDR2 SYDVKM. The CDR3 is CASSSPGQGANSPLHF. DNA for the CDR3: TGTGCCAGCAGTTCTCCGGGACAGGGGGCGAATTCACCCCTCCACTTT.

This sequence joins TRBV7-8 and TRBJ2-1; 11 bases align to TRBD2. The CDR3 loop spans 17 amino acids. Germline trimming cut 2 bases from V and 7 bases from J; bases unmatched to any gene: 10. CDR1 and CDR2 (germline): SGHVS, FQNEAQ. The CDR3 loop reads CASSLPVAGGPGNEQFF. DNA for the CDR3: TGTGCCAGCAGCTTACCGGTAGCGGGAGGGCCGGGGAATGAGCAGTTCTTC.

J is TRBJ1-5 and V is TRBV9; 7 bases are shared with TRBD1. CDR1 is SGDLS, CDR2 YYNGEE, per germline. Trimming at V came to 4 bases and at J to 7 bases, leaving 8 bases not matched to a gene. The CDR3 length is 14 residues. This CDR3 reads CASSPQQGLQPQHF. DNA of the CDR3: TGTGCCAGCAGCCCCCAACAGGGGTTGCAGCCCCAGCATTTT. The complete variable domain, with remaining parts taken from reference TRBV9 and TRBJ1-5, reads DSGVTQTPKHLITATGQRVTLRCSPRSGDLSVYWYQQSLDQGLQFLIQYYNGEERAKGNILERFSAQQFPDLHSELNLSSLELGDSALYFCASSPQQGLQPQHFGDGTRLSIL.

This rearrangement joins TRBV10-1 to TRBJ2-3; possible D gene TRBD2, 6 bases. This CDR3 has 16 residues. Germline CDR1 WNHNN, CDR2 SYGVQD (reference sequence). Deletions cut 3 bases from V and 0 bases from J, with 13 bases between. This chain's CDR3 is CASSDPKGTSTDTQYF. Written as DNA, the CDR3 is TGCGCCAGCAGTGATCCGAAAGGGACTAGCACAGATACGCAGTATTTT.

This clone is a singleton in its sample. The rearrangement uses TRBV2 and TRBJ1-5; D is possibly TRBD1 (6 bases). The CDR3 loop spans 13 amino acids. The V and J ends lost 5 bases and 6 bases respectively, with 11 bases between them. Germline V CDR1 and CDR2: SNHLY, FYNNEI. The CDR3 DNA follows: TGTGCCAGCAGTTACAGGGTTCTTCAGCCCCAGCATTTT. This codes for CASSYRVLQPQHF.

This chain joins TRBV5-1 and TRBJ2-1; TRBD2 matches at 7 bases. Germline CDR1 reads SGHRS; CDR2 reads YFSETQ. This CDR3 has 14 residues. Trimming cost V 0 bases and J 8 bases; bases outside gene matches: 5. The CDR3 DNA follows: TGCGCCAGCAGCTTGGCGCGCGGGGGTTATGAGCAGTTCTTC. It is translated as CASSLARGGYEQFF.

This clone was recorded only once. The chain has TRBV4-2 and TRBJ1-4; the match to TRBD1 covers 9 bases. From germline, CDR1 is LGHNA and CDR2 YNFKEQ. With 6 bases clipped from V and 2 bases from J, the junction kept 7 bases outside the gene matches. The CDR3 consists of 16 residues. The CDR3 here is CASRGNRGRTNEKLFF. The CDR3 DNA sequence: TGTGCCAGCAGGGGAAACAGGGGGCGTACTAATGAAAAACTGTTTTTT.